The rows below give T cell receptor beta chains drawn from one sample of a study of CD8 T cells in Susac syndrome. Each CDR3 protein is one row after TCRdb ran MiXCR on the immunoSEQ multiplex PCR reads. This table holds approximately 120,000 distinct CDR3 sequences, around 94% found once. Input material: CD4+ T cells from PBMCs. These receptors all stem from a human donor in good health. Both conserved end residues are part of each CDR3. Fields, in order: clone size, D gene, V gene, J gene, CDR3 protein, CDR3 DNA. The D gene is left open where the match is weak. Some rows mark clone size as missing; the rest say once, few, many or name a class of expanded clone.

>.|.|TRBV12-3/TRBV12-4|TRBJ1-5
CASSFEGGASQPQHF
TGTGCCAGCAGTTTTGAGGGGGGGGCTAGTCAGCCCCAGCATTTT
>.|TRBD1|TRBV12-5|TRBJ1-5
CASAKTGERNQPQHF
TGTGCTAGTGCCAAGACAGGGGAGAGGAATCAGCCCCAGCATTTT
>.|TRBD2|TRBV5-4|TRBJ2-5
CASSSWTSGQETQYF
TGTGCCAGCAGCTCCTGGACTAGCGGACAAGAGACCCAGTACTTC
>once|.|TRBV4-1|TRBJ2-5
CASSSGRQETQYF
TGCGCCAGCAGCTCTGGACGGCAAGAGACCCAGTACTTC
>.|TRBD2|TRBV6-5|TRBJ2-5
CAVGGAGTQYF
TGTGCCGTCGGGGGGGCGGGGACCCAGTACTTC
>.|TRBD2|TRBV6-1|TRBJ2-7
CASRGLAGEVRQYF
TGTGCCAGCAGGGGACTAGCGGGAGAGGTTCGGCAGTACTTC
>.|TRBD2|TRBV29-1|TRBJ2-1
CSATPLAGVALF
TGCAGCGCAACACCCTTAGCGGGAGTGGCGCTCTTC
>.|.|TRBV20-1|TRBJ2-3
CSAPQVVAGDTQYF
TGCAGTGCTCCTCAGGTAGTAGCTGGGGATACGCAGTATTTT
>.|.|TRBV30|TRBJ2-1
CAWSSTRVEQFF
TGTGCCTGGAGTTCCACACGGGTTGAGCAGTTCTTC
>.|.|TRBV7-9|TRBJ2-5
CASSLIRDQETQYF
TGTGCCAGCAGCTTGATCAGGGACCAAGAGACCCAGTACTTC
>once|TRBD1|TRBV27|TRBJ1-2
CASTARTGPDYGYTF
TGTGCCAGCACCGCCCGGACAGGGCCGGACTATGGCTACACCTTC
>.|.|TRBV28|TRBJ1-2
CASSFPRGGGGYTF
TGTGCCAGCAGTTTCCCGAGGGGCGGCGGAGGCTACACCTTC
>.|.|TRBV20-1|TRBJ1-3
CSAEMGSSGNTIYF
TGCAGTGCCGAGATGGGCTCCTCTGGAAACACCATATATTTT
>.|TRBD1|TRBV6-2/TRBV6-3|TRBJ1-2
CASSNPGQDGYTF
TGTGCCAGCAGTAATCCGGGACAGGATGGCTACACCTTC
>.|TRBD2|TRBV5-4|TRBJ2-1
CASSLELAGTNEQFF
TGTGCCAGCAGCTTGGAACTAGCGGGGACTAATGAGCAGTTCTTC
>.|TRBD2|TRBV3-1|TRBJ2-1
CASSRGLAGGPNEQFF
TGTGCCAGCAGCCGGGGACTAGCGGGAGGACCCAATGAGCAGTTCTTC
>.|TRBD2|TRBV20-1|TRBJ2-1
CSANEREPYNEQFF
TGCAGTGCTAATGAGCGGGAGCCGTACAATGAGCAGTTCTTC
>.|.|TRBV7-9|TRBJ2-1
CASSPSTNYNEQFF
TGTGCCAGCAGCCCCTCGACTAACTACAATGAGCAGTTCTTC
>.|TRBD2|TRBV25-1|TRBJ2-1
CASSGYFSGISYNEQFF
TGTGCCAGCAGTGGGTATTTTAGCGGGATCTCCTACAATGAGCAGTTCTTC
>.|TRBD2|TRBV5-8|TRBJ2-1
CASSGTSLSIYNEQFF
TGTGCCAGCAGCGGGACTAGCCTTTCCATCTACAATGAGCAGTTCTTC
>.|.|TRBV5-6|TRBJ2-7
CASSINYEQYF
TGTGCCAGCAGCATAAACTACGAGCAGTACTTC
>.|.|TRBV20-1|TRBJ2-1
CSARGRAWGEQFF
TGCAGTGCTAGAGGACGGGCCTGGGGTGAGCAGTTCTTC
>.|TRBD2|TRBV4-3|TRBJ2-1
CASSLGLAGGSNEQFF
TGCGCCAGCAGCCTGGGACTAGCGGGAGGCTCCAATGAGCAGTTCTTC
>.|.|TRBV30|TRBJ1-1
CAWTTYGLNTEAFF
TGTGCCTGGACCACCTACGGATTGAACACTGAAGCTTTCTTT
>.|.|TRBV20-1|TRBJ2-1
CSARPGTESNNEQFF
TGCAGTGCTAGACCCGGGACCGAAAGTAACAATGAGCAGTTCTTC
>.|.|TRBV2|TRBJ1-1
CASRPEALTEAFF
TGTGCCTCCAGGCCCGAGGCGCTCACTGAAGCTTTCTTT
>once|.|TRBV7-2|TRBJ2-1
CASSLTGTANNEQFF
TGTGCCAGCAGCTTAACCGGGACTGCCAACAATGAGCAGTTCTTC
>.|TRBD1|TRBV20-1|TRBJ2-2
CSARRTGTGELFF
TGCAGTGCTAGGCGGACAGGGACCGGGGAGCTGTTTTTT
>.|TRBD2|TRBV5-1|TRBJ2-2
CASSLPGGSTGELFF
TGCGCCAGCAGCTTACCGGGAGGAAGTACCGGGGAGCTGTTTTTT
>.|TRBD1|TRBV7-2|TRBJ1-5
CASSQGGNQPQHF
TGTGCCAGCAGTCAGGGGGGGAATCAGCCCCAGCATTTT
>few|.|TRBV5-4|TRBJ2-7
CASSLGGTYEQYF
TGTGCCAGCAGCTTAGGCGGCACCTACGAGCAGTACTTC
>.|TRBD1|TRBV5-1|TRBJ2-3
CASSLEGQGADTQYF
TGCGCCAGCAGCTTGGAGGGACAGGGGGCAGATACGCAGTATTTT
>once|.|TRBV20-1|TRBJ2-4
CSAPPGSAKNIQYF
TGCAGTGCTCCCCCAGGATCAGCCAAAAACATTCAGTACTTC
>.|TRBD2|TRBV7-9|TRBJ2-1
CASRSPPSSGRASDEQFF
TGTGCCAGCAGGAGCCCCCCTTCTAGCGGGAGGGCCAGCGATGAGCAGTTCTTC
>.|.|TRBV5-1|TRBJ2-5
CASSPTSSETQYF
TGCGCCAGCAGCCCAACTAGTTCCGAGACCCAGTACTTC
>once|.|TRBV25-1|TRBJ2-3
CASGDSLYTQYF
TGTGCCAGCGGGGACTCTCTTTATACGCAGTATTTT
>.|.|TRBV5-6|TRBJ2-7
CASSLWDEQYF
TGTGCCAGCAGCTTGTGGGACGAGCAGTACTTC
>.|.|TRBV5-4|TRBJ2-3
CASSLGGTRLTDTQYF
TGTGCCAGCAGCTTGGGGGGGACTCGGCTAACAGATACGCAGTATTTT
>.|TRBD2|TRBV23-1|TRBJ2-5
CATISSGSLETQYF
TGCGCCACAATTTCTAGCGGGAGCTTGGAGACCCAGTACTTC
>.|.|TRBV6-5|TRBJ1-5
CASSPGVHQPQHF
TGTGCCAGCAGTCCTGGGGTGCATCAGCCCCAGCATTTT
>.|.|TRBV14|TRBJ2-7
CASSQDLFEQYF
TGTGCCAGCAGCCAAGATCTCTTCGAGCAGTACTTC
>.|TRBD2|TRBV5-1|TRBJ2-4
CASSVGAGGRGNIQYF
TGCGCCAGCAGCGTGGGGGCGGGAGGCCGTGGAAACATTCAGTACTTC
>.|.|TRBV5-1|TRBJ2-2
CASSFTANTGELFF
TGCGCCAGCAGCTTCACAGCGAACACCGGGGAGCTGTTTTTT
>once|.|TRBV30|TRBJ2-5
CAWSEGREETQYF
TGTGCCTGGAGTGAAGGACGGGAAGAGACCCAGTACTTC
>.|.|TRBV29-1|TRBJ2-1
CSPAHSNEQFF
TGCAGCCCGGCGCACAGCAATGAGCAGTTCTTC
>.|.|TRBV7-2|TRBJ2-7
CASSFSSQQEAYEQYF
TGTGCCAGCAGCTTCTCCTCCCAACAGGAGGCCTACGAGCAGTACTTC
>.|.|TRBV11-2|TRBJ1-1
CASSGGGRAFF
TGTGCCAGCAGCGGAGGAGGTCGAGCTTTCTTT
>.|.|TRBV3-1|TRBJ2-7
CASSPGPGETYEQYF
TGTGCCAGCAGCCCAGGACCGGGGGAAACCTACGAGCAGTACTTC
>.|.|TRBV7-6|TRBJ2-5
CASSPSGPQETQYF
TGTGCCAGCAGCCCCAGCGGGCCCCAAGAGACCCAGTACTTC
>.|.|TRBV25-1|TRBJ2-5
CASSEPNQQETQYF
TGTGCCAGCAGTGAACCAAACCAACAAGAGACCCAGTACTTC
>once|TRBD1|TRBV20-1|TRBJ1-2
CSAEQGSNYGYTF
TGCAGTGCTGAACAGGGGTCGAACTATGGCTACACCTTC
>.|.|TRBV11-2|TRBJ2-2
CASSQAGDGELFF
TGTGCCAGCAGTCAAGCAGGGGATGGGGAGCTGTTTTTT
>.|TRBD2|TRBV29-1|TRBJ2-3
CSLTGLAGPTDTQYF
TGCAGCCTTACCGGACTAGCGGGACCCACAGATACGCAGTATTTT
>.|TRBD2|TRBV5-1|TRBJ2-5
CASSYGLAQETQYF
TGCGCCAGCAGTTACGGACTAGCGCAAGAGACCCAGTACTTC
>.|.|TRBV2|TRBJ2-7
CASTLVRGGASYEQYF
TGTGCCAGCACTTTAGTCAGGGGTGGAGCCTCATACGAGCAGTACTTC
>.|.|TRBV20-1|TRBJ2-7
CSAPSGGKDEQYF
TGCAGTGCTCCCTCCGGGGGCAAGGACGAGCAGTACTTC
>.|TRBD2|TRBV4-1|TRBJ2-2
CASSRGLAGATGELFF
TGCGCCAGCAGCCGAGGGCTAGCGGGAGCCACCGGGGAGCTGTTTTTT
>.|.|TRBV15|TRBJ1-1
CATSLGGGWDTEAFF
TGTGCCACCAGCCTAGGGGGGGGGTGGGACACTGAAGCTTTCTTT
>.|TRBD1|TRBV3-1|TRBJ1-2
CASSLLTGGGYGYTF
TGTGCCAGCAGCCTCCTCACAGGGGGGGGCTATGGCTACACCTTC
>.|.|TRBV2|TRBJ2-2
CASSGQSLNTGELFF
TGTGCCAGCAGTGGACAGAGTTTGAACACCGGGGAGCTGTTTTTT